This entry lists 9 T cell receptor beta chains sequenced from one sample in a study of blood T cell repertoires in COVID-19. Libraries were prepared by immunoSEQ multiplex PCR; TCRdb keeps only in-frame clonotypes and omits some of them. The table records roughly 40,000 clones, 88% of them present only once. The sequenced sample consisted of peripheral blood. The receptors here all came from a woman in her sixties or seventies with acute or convalescent COVID-19.

The rearrangement joins TRBV19 to TRBJ1-3; D is unclear. The CDR3 has 15 amino acids. Deletions cut 3 bases from V and 1 base from J, with 10 bases between. In germline, CDR1 is LNHDA, CDR2 SQIVND (reference sequence). CDR3: CASSIVQPSGNTIYF. The CDR3 DNA reads TGTGCCAGTAGTATCGTACAGCCTTCTGGAAACACCATATATTTT.

The CDR3 loop is CASQITTDTQYF. The DNA of the CDR3 is TGTGCCAGCCAGATAACCACAGATACGCAGTATTTT. The chain combines TRBV18 with TRBJ2-3, with unresolved D. Germline CDR1 KGHSH, CDR2 LQKENI. The germline V and J ends were trimmed by 8 bases and 2 bases, with 8 bases remaining between them. The CDR3 contains 12 residues.

J is TRBJ2-4 and V is TRBV5-6; D not certain. The CDR3 length is 13 residues. Trimming removed 4 bases at V and 6 bases at J, with 11 bases between. Germline-derived CDR1 and CDR2 are SGHDT and YYEEEE. For the CDR3, the DNA is TGTGCCAGCAGCCGAATGGTAGTAAACATTCAGTACTTC. Translated, it gives CASSRMVVNIQYF.

This clone was picked up one time. The chain has TRBV28 and TRBJ2-2, with 11 bases fitting TRBD2. The CDR3 covers 17 residues. The germline CDR1 and CDR2 sequences are MDHEN and SYDVKM. J gave up 1 base and V 4 bases, and 5 bases lay outside the gene matches. The CDR3 spells CASSSLAGGLNTGELFF. The DNA for the CDR3 is TGTGCCAGCAGTTCTCTAGCGGGGGGACTGAACACCGGGGAGCTGTTTTTT.

This clone was detected only a few times. The chain recombines TRBV19 with TRBJ2-5, with D maybe TRBD2 (6 bases). The CDR3 is made up of 12 amino acids. CDR1 LNHDA and CDR2 SQIVND come from the germline V gene (reference sequence). With 6 bases removed from V and 4 bases from J, the gap between germline ends came to 9 bases. CDR3 in DNA: TGTGCCAGTAGACTAGCAGGAGAGACCCAGTACTTC. It yields the protein CASRLAGETQYF.

The chain has TRBV30 and TRBJ2-2; D ambiguous. V was clipped by 0 bases and J by 7 bases, with 3 bases between them. Germline values: CDR1 GTSNPN, CDR2 SVGIG (reference sequence). The CDR3 extends over 11 amino acids. CDR3 in DNA: TGTGCCTGGAGTGTACTCGGGGAGCTGTTTTTT. It codes for CAWSVLGELFF.

The rearrangement uses TRBV29-1 and TRBJ2-2, with D tentatively TRBD2 (5 bases). Germline CDR1 and CDR2: SQVTM and ANQGSEA. The CDR3 is 14 residues long. Trimming removed 6 bases from V and 2 bases from J, with 13 bases in between. CDR3 sequence reads: CSVGSGPNTGELFF. Written as DNA, the CDR3 is TGCAGCGTGGGGAGCGGACCTAACACCGGGGAGCTGTTTTTT.

This chain connects TRBV10-3 to TRBJ1-3; weak D call: TRBD1 (6 bases). The CDR3 is 16 amino acids. Germline-derived CDR1 and CDR2 are ENHRY and SYGVKD. The V end was cut by 2 bases, the J end by 2 bases, with 13 bases between. CDR3 coding DNA: TGTGCCATCAGTGAGACCTTTCAGGGGACTGGAAACACCATATATTTT. Protein sequence: CAISETFQGTGNTIYF.

The chain couples TRBV28 to TRBJ1-6, with 7 bases that match TRBD1. Germline V CDR1 and CDR2: MDHEN, SYDVKM. The J segment lost 6 bases and the V segment lost 6 bases, leaving 5 bases of the junction unmatched. CDR3 length: 14 residues. CDR3 sequence: CASRWTGTNSPLHF. Written as DNA, the CDR3 is TGTGCCAGCAGATGGACAGGCACTAATTCACCCCTCCACTTT.